This entry is about one T cell receptor (beta chain). Its antigen is as yet unknown. The sample comes from a study of T-cell memory formation after mild COVID-19. 5'RACE with constant-segment primers yielded barcoded, UMI-tagged TCR alpha and TCR beta cDNA libraries. TCRdb recomputed calls from the 5' RACE reads with MiXCR, one row per CDR3 protein. The table records approximately 430,000 distinct CDR3 sequences, 20% to 30% of them present only once. V shed 0 bases and J 4 bases; nucleotides not matched to a gene: 13. Germline V gives CDR1 LGHNA, CDR2 YNFKEQ. The CDR3 consists of 18 residues. Notes on the study in general: Clones that contracted from day 15 to 85 were balanced CD4/CD8, while later expanders leaned CD4+. Contracting CD4+ clones sat mainly in CM and EM; CD8+ in EMRA. Detection of some responders pre-infection suggested pre-existing cross-reactive memory T cells participated.

V and J are TRBV4-2 and TRBJ2-3; TRBD1 aligns across 7 bases. Sequenced: PBMCs or a T cell subset sorted from them (not recorded which). The clonotype comes from an adult woman who had mild COVID-19 (a few samples of this study predate the infection). Cell type and time point are not known. CDR3 in DNA: TGTGCCAGCAGCCAAGATTCACAGGGGCGCCATGTCGCAGATACGCAGTATTTT. It yields the protein CASSQDSQGRHVADTQYF.